One and the same sample provided the 30 T cell receptor beta chains below, sequenced in a study of T cell responses to AZD1222 COVID-19 vaccine. The assay was immunoSEQ multiplex PCR, and TCRdb's table has in-frame clones only and misses some. The sample contains more than 80,000 clones, more than 75% of which appear only once. The source material was peripheral blood, sampled on day 0 of AZD1222 vaccination. These receptors were collected from an adult in good health.

The chain recombines TRBV4-2 with TRBJ1-1; D is unresolved. This CDR3 has 14 residues. Trimming removed 0 bases at V and 1 base at J, with 6 bases between. CDR1 is LGHNA, CDR2 YNFKEQ, per germline. In DNA form, the CDR3 reads TGTGCCAGCAGCCAAGAGGTCGGGAACACTGAAGCTTTCTTT. This translates into CASSQEVGNTEAFF.

The chain couples TRBV28 to TRBJ2-7, with a tentative D call TRBD1 (6 bases). This CDR3 has 16 amino acids. With 3 bases removed from V and 1 base from J, the gap between germline ends came to 16 bases. The germline V gene encodes CDR1 MDHEN and CDR2 SYDVKM. CDR3 DNA sequence: TGTGCCAGCAGTTTTTTCGACCCAGGGGAATCCTACGAGCAGTACTTC. This encodes CASSFFDPGESYEQYF.

The V call is TRBV19, the J call TRBJ2-1, with D uncertain. This CDR3 comprises 15 residues. Germline lookup yields CDR1 LNHDA and CDR2 SQIVND (reference sequence). Deletions cut 5 bases from V and 4 bases from J, with 15 bases between. In DNA, the CDR3 is TGTGCCAGTAGTTTGACTGCTTTGCGTTACAATGAGCAGTTCTTC. It yields the protein CASSLTALRYNEQFF.

V gene TRBV6-2 or TRBV6-3 combines with J gene TRBJ2-5, with 10 bases fitting TRBD2. CDR1 is MNHEY, CDR2 SVGEGT, per germline. V lost 2 bases to trimming and J lost 1 base; unmatched junction nucleotides: 4. The CDR3 spans 16 residues. The CDR3 bases are TGTGCCAGCAGTTACGGGCTAGCGGGGGCCCAAGAGACCCAGTACTTC. It encodes CASSYGLAGAQETQYF.

This clone was recorded once. The chain is built from TRBV7-2 and TRBJ2-7; weak D call: TRBD1 (5 bases). The CDR3 is made up of 15 amino acids. The ends were cut back, 0 bases at V and 2 bases at J, with 11 bases in the middle. Germline V gene sequence: CDR1 SGHTA, CDR2 FQGNSA. The CDR3 sequence is CASSLALGAPYEQYF. The CDR3 DNA is TGTGCCAGCAGCTTAGCGTTAGGGGCCCCCTACGAGCAGTACTTC.

This chain links TRBV27 with TRBJ1-2, with D perhaps TRBD1 (5 bases). The CDR3 is 13 amino acids. Germline loops: CDR1 MNHEY, CDR2 SMNVEV (reference sequence). Trimming took off 5 bases at V and 8 bases at J, with 15 bases between the two ends. The CDR3 DNA sequence: TGTGCCAGCAGTACAGCCGGGGGTAGGGGCTACACCTTC. It is translated as CASSTAGGRGYTF.

In this sample, this clone turned up once. The sample has other DNA sequences that encode this CDR3 too. J is TRBJ1-3 and V is TRBV7-2, with D unclear. CDR3 length: 14 amino acids. Germline-derived CDR1 and CDR2 are SGHTA and FQGNSA. Trimming shortened V by 1 base and J by 0 bases, and 4 bases separated the two germline ends. In nucleotides, the CDR3 is TGTGCCAGCAGCTTAGGGGGCTCTGGAAACACCATATATTTT. Protein: CASSLGGSGNTIYF.

The gene calls are TRBV28 and TRBJ1-2, with D possibly being TRBD1 (5 bases). Trimming removed 6 bases at V and 0 bases at J, with 8 bases between. The CDR3 loop spans 13 amino acids. Germline V CDR1 and CDR2: MDHEN, SYDVKM. CDR3: CASSGGSNYGYTF. CDR3 coding DNA: TGTGCCAGCAGCGGGGGATCTAACTATGGCTACACCTTC.

J is TRBJ2-1 and V is TRBV12-5, with 7 bases that match TRBD1. J was trimmed by 6 bases and V by 1 base; bases with no gene match: 0. The CDR3 length is 13 residues. From germline, CDR1 is LGHNT and CDR2 FRNRAP. The CDR3 DNA reads as TGTGCTAGTGGTTTGGGGGACAGCAATGAGCAGTTCTTC. It is translated as CASGLGDSNEQFF.

This clone was detected once. The chain links TRBV28 to TRBJ2-1, with TRBD2 matching over 10 bases. This CDR3 region has 15 residues. The germline gives CDR1 MDHEN, CDR2 SYDVKM. The trim removed 7 bases at V and 4 bases at J, leaving 7 bases unmatched. CDR3 in amino acids: CASIQSGGAYNEQFF. CDR3 bases: TGTGCCAGCATACAAAGCGGGGGGGCATACAATGAGCAGTTCTTC. The complete variable domain, with remaining parts taken from reference TRBV28 and TRBJ2-1, reads DVKVTQSSRYLVKRTGEKVFLECVQDMDHENMFWYRQDPGLGLRLIYFSYDVKMKEKGDIPEGYSVSREKKERFSLILESASTNQTSMYLCASIQSGGAYNEQFFGPGTRLTVL.

V gene TRBV6-5 combines with J gene TRBJ1-2; a weak D match, TRBD1 (5 bases). The CDR3 covers 14 residues. Trimming took off 5 bases at V and 7 bases at J, with 17 bases between the two ends. Germline lookup yields CDR1 MNHEY and CDR2 SVGAGI. The CDR3 spells CASSPGPGQGGYTF. The CDR3 coding sequence is TGTGCCAGCAGTCCAGGACCCGGGCAGGGTGGCTACACCTTC.

This chain joins TRBV3-1 (or the pseudogene TRBV3-2) and TRBJ2-1; D is perhaps TRBD1 or TRBD2 (5 bases each). Trimming took off 0 bases at V and 7 bases at J, with 10 bases between the two ends. CDR3 length equals 14 residues. The V gene's germline CDR1 is LGHDT and CDR2 YNNKEL (reference sequence). The CDR3, as DNA: TGTGCCAGCAGCCAAGATTTGTGGGGGAATGAGCAGTTCTTC. Residues: CASSQDLWGNEQFF.

The chain has TRBV7-8 and TRBJ2-3, with TRBD1 matching 8 bases. With V trimmed by 5 bases and J by 4 bases, 5 bases remained unmatched. Looked up from germline, CDR1 is SGHVS and CDR2 is FQNEAQ. This CDR3 comprises 14 residues. CDR3: CASSRTGLADTQYF. The CDR3 coding sequence is TGTGCCAGCAGCCGGACAGGGCTCGCAGATACGCAGTATTTT.

The chain combines TRBV4-1 with TRBJ1-4; unclear D gene. Germline V CDR1 and CDR2: MGHRA, YSYEKL. The CDR3 totals 16 residues. Trimming removed 2 bases from V and 8 bases from J, with 18 bases in between. CDR3 nucleotides: TGCGCCAGCAGCCAAACCAGCAACTCCCTTCGGGAAAAACTGTTTTTT. Encoded protein: CASSQTSNSLREKLFF.

This sequence joins TRBV24-1 and TRBJ2-5; 10 nucleotides match TRBD2. CDR3 length: 15 amino acids. From germline, CDR1 is KGHDR and CDR2 SFDVKD. V lost 2 bases to trimming and J lost 4 bases; unmatched junction nucleotides: 3. The CDR3 is CATSDSRTSGETQYF. CDR3 in DNA: TGTGCCACCAGTGATTCAAGGACTAGCGGAGAGACCCAGTACTTC.

This chain connects TRBV4-3 to TRBJ2-1; no clear D. This CDR3 comprises 15 residues. The germline gives CDR1 LGHNA, CDR2 YSLEER. V lost 1 base and J 8 bases, leaving 15 bases between the germline ends. The DNA for the CDR3 is TGCGCCAGCAGCCAAGCCCTGACTCCGGGCGATGAGCAGTTCTTC. This translates into CASSQALTPGDEQFF.

The V call is TRBV5-4, the J call TRBJ1-2, with TRBD1 identical over 8 bases. Losses at the gene ends were 2 bases for V and 3 bases for J; bases not matched to a gene: 6. Germline-derived CDR1 and CDR2 are SGHNT and YYREEE (reference sequence). The CDR3 sequence is 15 residues long. The CDR3 coding sequence is TGTGCCAGCAGCTTCACAGGGGGGACCCACTATGGCTACACCTTC. Translating gives CASSFTGGTHYGYTF.

The chain carries TRBV18 and TRBJ1-4, with 7 nucleotides matching TRBD1. Germline V gene sequence: CDR1 KGHSH, CDR2 LQKENI. The CDR3 contains 16 residues. V lost 4 bases, J lost 2 bases, and 7 bases stayed unmatched. CDR3 in DNA: TGTGCCAGCTCACTAACGCCGGGACAGACTAATGAAAAACTGTTTTTT. This codes for CASSLTPGQTNEKLFF.

The chain has TRBV11-2 and TRBJ1-2; 9 nucleotides agree with TRBD1. V lost 4 bases to trimming and J lost 5 bases; unmatched junction nucleotides: 8. Germline values: CDR1 SGHAT, CDR2 FQNNGV. The CDR3 has 15 amino acids. The CDR3 loop is CASSSETGGGYGYTF. CDR3 bases: TGTGCCAGCAGCTCCGAGACAGGGGGTGGTTATGGCTACACCTTC.

The chain carries TRBV28 and TRBJ1-1, with no clear D. Germline CDR1 reads MDHEN; CDR2 reads SYDVKM. V was clipped by 3 bases and J by 4 bases, with 6 bases between them. The CDR3 loop spans 12 amino acids. The CDR3 sequence is CASSLQATEAFF. As DNA, the CDR3 is TGTGCCAGCAGTTTGCAGGCCACTGAAGCTTTCTTT.

The chain is built from TRBV13 and TRBJ2-1, with 9 bases identical to TRBD1. After removal of 2 bases from V and 9 bases from J, the junction contained 8 bases not matched to a gene. This CDR3 region has 15 residues. CDR1 and CDR2 from the germline V gene are PRHDT and FYEKMQ (reference sequence). The CDR3 nucleotides are TGTGCCAGCAGCTTATTTCACAGGGGGCATGTTGAGCAGTTCTTC. It codes for CASSLFHRGHVEQFF.

This rearrangement joins TRBV11-1 to TRBJ2-5; D uncertain. The germline gives CDR1 SGHAT, CDR2 FQDESV (reference sequence). The CDR3 sequence is 13 residues long. V was cut by 3 bases and J by 4 bases, with 9 bases left in between. CDR3 sequence: CASSFGGLETQYF. CDR3 sequence (DNA): TGTGCCAGCAGCTTTGGTGGGCTAGAGACCCAGTACTTC. The complete variable domain, with remaining parts taken from reference TRBV11-1 and TRBJ2-5, reads EAEVAQSPRYKITEKSQAVAFWCDPISGHATLYWYRQILGQGPELLVQFQDESVVDDSQLPKDRFSAERLKGVDSTLKIQPAELGDSAMYLCASSFGGLETQYFGPGTRLLVL.

V is TRBV3-1 (or the pseudogene TRBV3-2) and J is TRBJ2-5; possibly TRBD1 or TRBD2 for D (5 bases each). The CDR3 sequence is 17 residues long. Trimming cost V 4 bases and J 4 bases, with 22 bases left between them. The germline V gene has CDR1 LGHDT and CDR2 YNNKEL (reference sequence). CDR3 sequence reads: CASSPPRQGGRRETQYF. The CDR3 nucleotides read TGTGCCAGCAGCCCCCCTAGGCAGGGCGGGCGTCGAGAGACCCAGTACTTC.

In its sample, this clone was seen once. The gene calls are TRBV30 and TRBJ2-1, with 7 bases identical to TRBD1. Looked up from germline, CDR1 is GTSNPN and CDR2 is SVGIG (reference sequence). V shed 2 bases and J 0 bases; nucleotides not matched to a gene: 4. CDR3 length: 15 amino acids. The chain's CDR3 is CAWSPTGRSYNEQFF. DNA of the CDR3: TGTGCCTGGAGTCCGACAGGGCGCTCCTACAATGAGCAGTTCTTC.

The genes are TRBV28 and TRBJ1-1; D call uncertain. Germline V gene lookup returns CDR1 MDHEN and CDR2 SYDVKM. The ends were cut back, 4 bases at V and 2 bases at J, with 5 bases in the middle. CDR3 length: 12 residues. This CDR3 reads CASSSPNTEAFF. CDR3 DNA: TGTGCCAGCAGTTCGCCTAACACTGAAGCTTTCTTT.

The rearrangement uses TRBV6-2 or TRBV6-3 and TRBJ2-1; perhaps TRBD1 as D (6 bases). The V and J ends lost 6 bases and 6 bases respectively, with 9 bases between them. The germline gives CDR1 MNHEY, CDR2 SVGEGT. This CDR3 region has 12 residues. CDR3 sequence reads: CASSQDSNEQFF. The CDR3 DNA reads TGTGCCAGCAGCCAGGACAGCAATGAGCAGTTCTTC.

The rearrangement joins TRBV7-9 to TRBJ2-3; 13 bases line up with TRBD2. Trimming at V came to 5 bases and at J to 0 bases, leaving 8 bases not matched to a gene. Germline CDR1 is SEHNR and CDR2 is FQNEAQ (reference sequence). This CDR3 contains 18 residues. DNA of the CDR3: TGTGCCAGCAGCGTCGGACTAGCGGGGGCCCTGAGCACAGATACGCAGTATTTT. Amino acids: CASSVGLAGALSTDTQYF.

V and J are TRBV5-1 and TRBJ1-2; 10 bases line up with TRBD1. Germline V gene data show CDR1 as SGHRS and CDR2 as YFSETQ. The CDR3 totals 17 residues. Trimming at V came to 0 bases and at J to 2 bases, leaving 7 bases not matched to a gene. DNA for the CDR3: TGCGCCAGCAGCTTGGCCTCCCCGGGACAGGGGAACTATGGCTACACCTTC. Translation: CASSLASPGQGNYGYTF.

This chain connects TRBV2 to TRBJ2-1; D may be TRBD1 or TRBD2 (5 bases each). CDR1 is SNHLY, CDR2 FYNNEI, per germline. Deletions cut 4 bases from V and 6 bases from J, with 10 bases between. The CDR3 loop spans 13 amino acids. The CDR3 DNA reads TGTGCCAGCAGTGTGGGACGCACCAATGAGCAGTTCTTC. Translating it yields CASSVGRTNEQFF.

This chain joins TRBV18 and TRBJ1-6; weak D call: TRBD1 (5 bases). Trimming removed 6 bases from V and 5 bases from J, with 11 bases in between. CDR3 size: 14 residues. The germline V gene encodes CDR1 KGHSH and CDR2 LQKENI. The CDR3 region is CASSGRANNSPLHF. The CDR3 DNA reads as TGTGCCAGCTCTGGCAGGGCCAATAATTCACCCCTCCACTTT. Using reference TRBV18 and TRBJ1-6 for the parts outside the CDR3, the full variable domain is NAGVMQNPRHLVRRRGQEARLRCSPMKGHSHVYWYRQLPEEGLKFMVYLQKENIIDESGMPKERFSAEFPKEGPSILRIQQVVRGDSAAYFCASSGRANNSPLHFGNGTRLTVT.